This T cell receptor (beta chain) was obtained from a study of lymphopenia after photon versus proton radiotherapy. Regarding the study as a whole: After the lymphocyte nadir, photon-treated repertoires showed oligoclonal expansion, especially of CD8+ Temra cells.

Data came from immunoSEQ multiplex PCR; TCRdb stores just in-frame clones and leaves some out. In the table there are 29,000 or so clones, more than 75% of which are singletons. Germline V gene data show CDR1 as SGHAT and CDR2 as FQNNGV. The CDR3 spans 12 residues. V gave up 5 bases and J gave up 7 bases, with 8 bases separating them. Comments on this clone: The target antigen is unknown.

This TCR came from a woman aged 55-69 years with cholangiocarcinoma. Some clones in this sample may be carry-over from other donors' samples. This chain connects TRBV11-2 to TRBJ1-4; D not certain. Sequencing was performed on peripheral blood, taken from a patient treated with proton-based radiotherapy. The CDR3 here is CASSPRAEKLFF. In nucleotides, the CDR3 is TGTGCCAGCAGCCCCCGGGCTGAAAAACTGTTTTTT.